The sequence of this T cell receptor (beta chain) was determined in a study of OX40 agonist ivuxolimab in advanced cancers. The sample holds one count of this clone. The data were produced by immunoSEQ multiplex PCR, yet TCRdb's version contains in-frame clones alone and is incomplete. Of some 74,000 clones in the sample, 85% were seen once. The CDR3 has 14 amino acids. V dropped 2 bases and J dropped 4; count of bases not matched to a gene: 5. The germline CDR1 and CDR2 sequences are SGHAT and FQNNGV. This sequence originates from an adult with an advanced solid tumor such as melanoma, head and neck, liver or kidney cancer. The chain employs TRBV11-2 and TRBJ2-7; 7 bases are shared with TRBD2. The starting material was CD4+ or CD8+ T cells sorted from blood, obtained in a trial of the OX40 agonist ivuxolimab. This chain's CDR3 is CASSLRGGLYEQYF. The CDR3 DNA follows: TGTGCCAGCAGCTTACGCGGGGGTTTGTACGAGCAGTACTTC.